These 14 T cell receptor beta chains were sequenced from one sample in a study of blood T cells in healthy people across ages. Primers used in a second PCR of roughly 6 to 11 cycles were a sample-barcoded 5' primer and a J-beta primer mix. TCRdb redid the calling of the 5' RACE reads with MiXCR, one entry per CDR3 protein. Of around 1,700,000 distinct CDR3 sequences listed, under 30% are singletons. The source material was blood. These receptor sequences come from a woman aged 25 to 39 in good health.

V is TRBV4-1 and J is TRBJ2-1; 14 bases align to TRBD2. The CDR3 spans 16 residues. V trimming: 4 bases; J trimming: 10 bases; junction bases outside the gene matches: 9. Germline V lookup: CDR1 MGHRA, CDR2 YSYEKL. This CDR3 reads CASSLLTSGGAWEQFF. The DNA for the CDR3 is TGCGCCAGCAGCCTCCTGACTAGCGGGGGGGCCTGGGAGCAGTTCTTC.

The chain links TRBV20-1 to TRBJ2-7, with TRBD2 identical over 7 bases. Germline lookup yields CDR1 DFQATT and CDR2 SNEGSKA (reference sequence). With V trimmed by 6 bases and J by 2 bases, 10 bases remained unmatched. The length of the CDR3 is 14 residues. For the CDR3, the DNA is TGCAGTGCAGAAGACCCTAGCGGACCCTACGAGCAGTACTTC. This encodes CSAEDPSGPYEQYF.

This clonotype was detected a few times. V usage is TRBV4-1 and J usage is TRBJ2-5, with 9 bases fitting TRBD2. This CDR3 has 17 amino acids. The V gene end was trimmed by 1 base and the J gene end by 2 bases; junction bases not matched to a gene: 8. CDR1 and CDR2 from the germline V gene are MGHRA and YSYEKL. CDR3 loop: CASSQVGTLAGQETQYF. Written as DNA, the CDR3 is TGCGCCAGCAGCCAAGTAGGAACCCTAGCGGGGCAAGAGACCCAGTACTTC.

At least ten counts were recorded for this clonotype. The chain couples TRBV5-1 to TRBJ2-5; tentative D call: TRBD1 (5 bases). V was trimmed by 0 bases and J by 2 bases, leaving 11 bases between them. Germline lookup yields CDR1 SGHRS and CDR2 YFSETQ. This CDR3 has 15 residues. As DNA, the CDR3 is TGCGCCAGCAGCTTGGGACCCACAGGACAAGAGACCCAGTACTTC. Translating it yields CASSLGPTGQETQYF.

The chain joins TRBV11-2 to TRBJ2-1, with D perhaps matching TRBD1 (6 bases). CDR1 is SGHAT, CDR2 FQNNGV, per germline. V lost 1 base and J lost 6, with 19 bases in between. The CDR3 is 17 residues long. CDR3 DNA: TGTGCCAGCAGCTTAGCCAGGGGCGACCCAAAAGGCAATGAGCAGTTCTTC. Its protein product is CASSLARGDPKGNEQFF.

The chain joins TRBV18 to TRBJ1-5, with a tentative D call TRBD1 (5 bases). V was shortened by 5 bases and J by 5 bases, with 22 bases between the two germline ends. The CDR3 has 17 residues. Germline V gives CDR1 KGHSH, CDR2 LQKENI. CDR3 sequence (DNA): TGTGCCAGCTCATCCGCCGGGGGAGGCGGGACTGATCAGCCCCAGCATTTT. Translation: CASSSAGGGGTDQPQHF. The variable domain in full, completed from reference TRBV18 and TRBJ1-5, reads NAGVMQNPRHLVRRRGQEARLRCSPMKGHSHVYWYRQLPEEGLKFMVYLQKENIIDESGMPKERFSAEFPKEGPSILRIQQVVRGDSAAYFCASSSAGGGGTDQPQHFGDGTRLSIL.

This clonotype occurred a few times. V and J are TRBV3-1 and TRBJ2-1; no clear D gene. The CDR3 extends over 11 amino acids. In germline, CDR1 is LGHDT, CDR2 YNNKEL (reference sequence). The V gene lost 2 bases and the J gene lost 11 bases, with 7 bases spanning the gap. The CDR3 sequence is CASSQRTKQFF. DNA for the CDR3: TGTGCCAGCAGCCAACGTACTAAGCAGTTCTTC.

As concerns this clonotype: The junction does not match germline at one end; this may be a read error. The CDR3 here is CASREFTLNEQFF. CDR3 nucleotide sequence: TGCGCCAGCAGGGAGTTTACCCTCAATGAGCAGTTCTTC. The J gene is TRBJ2-1, the V gene TRBV10-1; no clear D gene. The CDR3 totals 13 residues. Germline lookup yields CDR1 WNHNN and CDR2 SYGVQD (reference sequence).

The genes are TRBV7-8 and TRBJ1-5; D perhaps matches TRBD1 (6 bases). Per germline, CDR1 SGHVS and CDR2 FQNEAQ. The CDR3 is 16 amino acids. Trimming shortened V by 2 bases and J by 9 bases, and 20 bases separated the two germline ends. The CDR3: CASSLTTVRGGRPQHF. DNA for the CDR3: TGTGCCAGCAGCTTAACAACGGTTCGAGGGGGTCGGCCCCAGCATTTT.

The chain links TRBV4-1 to TRBJ1-3; D is unresolved. The CDR3 has 13 residues. Trimming shortened V by 3 bases and J by 8 bases, and 11 bases separated the two germline ends. Germline V gene lookup returns CDR1 MGHRA and CDR2 YSYEKL. This CDR3 is CASSHSLRDTIYF. The CDR3 DNA is TGCGCCAGCAGCCATTCGTTACGGGACACCATATATTTT.

The chain carries TRBV20-1 and TRBJ1-1, with TRBD1 matching over 7 bases. From germline, CDR1 is DFQATT and CDR2 SNEGSKA (reference sequence). CDR3 length equals 15 residues. Germline trimming cut 6 bases from V and 1 base from J; bases unmatched to any gene: 11. CDR3 sequence: CSAIGTVRKNTEAFF. CDR3 bases: TGCAGTGCCATCGGGACAGTCCGAAAGAACACTGAAGCTTTCTTT.

V usage is TRBV6-6 and J usage is TRBJ1-1, with D tentatively TRBD1 (5 bases). The CDR3 has 15 residues. With 5 bases removed from V and 1 base from J, the gap between germline ends came to 14 bases. Germline V gene sequence: CDR1 MNHNY, CDR2 SVGAGI (reference sequence). In DNA, the CDR3 is TGTGCCAGCAGTCTATACATGACAGAGAACACTGAAGCTTTCTTT. Amino acids: CASSLYMTENTEAFF.

This clonotype was counted between two and nine times. The V gene is TRBV12-3 or TRBV12-4, the J gene TRBJ2-3; 9 nucleotides agree with TRBD2. With V trimmed by 5 bases and J by 2 bases, 5 bases remained unmatched. This CDR3 has 15 amino acids. The CDR3 DNA sequence: TGTGCCAGCAGTAAAATAGCGGGGGTCACAGATACGCAGTATTTT. Amino acids: CASSKIAGVTDTQYF.

The chain combines TRBV2 with TRBJ2-1; unclear D gene. The CDR3 runs 14 residues. CDR1 is SNHLY and CDR2 is FYNNEI in the germline V gene. Trimming removed 4 bases at V and 8 bases at J, with 15 bases between. CDR3 region: CASSAVTPMDEQFF. The CDR3 region has the DNA TGTGCCAGCAGTGCTGTGACACCTATGGATGAGCAGTTCTTC.